These T cell receptor beta chains were read from a single sample in a study of blood T cell repertoires in COVID-19. Sequencing was performed with immunoSEQ multiplex PCR; in TCRdb, only in-frame clones are kept and a portion is missing. Of about 210,000 clones in the sample, about 88% were seen once. Sequenced input: peripheral blood. The receptors were gathered from a middle-aged woman with acute or convalescent COVID-19. Each CDR3 is given with its conserved first and last residue. The D gene is left open where the match is weak. For some rows the clone size is stated as once, few or many, or as a class when expanded; others skip it.

TRBJ1-1	.	TRBV6-1	.	CASSDPGQINTEAFF	TGTGCCAGCAGTGATCCTGGCCAGATAAACACTGAAGCTTTCTTT
TRBJ1-3	.	TRBV10-2	.	CASSVADTIYF	TGCGCCAGCAGTGTGGCGGACACCATATATTTT
TRBJ2-5	TRBD2	TRBV3-1/TRBV3-2	.	CASSPSLAGAQETQYF	TGTGCCAGCAGCCCATCTTTAGCGGGGGCGCAAGAGACCCAGTACTTC
TRBJ2-3	.	TRBV5-4	.	CASSLGVAPDTQYF	TGTGCCAGCAGCTTGGGGGTAGCGCCAGATACGCAGTATTTT
TRBJ1-5	.	TRBV15	.	CATSRDRGGGQPQHF	TGTGCCACCAGCAGAGATAGGGGGGGCGGCCAGCCCCAGCATTTT
TRBJ2-4	TRBD1	TRBV9	.	CASSRTTGTIAKNIQYF	TGTGCCAGCAGCAGAACGACAGGGACCATAGCCAAAAACATTCAGTACTTC
TRBJ1-1	.	TRBV3-1/TRBV3-2	.	CASRPDMNTEAFF	TGTGCCAGCAGGCCAGATATGAACACTGAAGCTTTCTTT
TRBJ2-2	.	TRBV6-4	.	CASSETGGNTGELFF	TGTGCCAGCAGTGAGACCGGGGGGAACACCGGGGAGCTGTTTTTT
TRBJ2-1	.	TRBV5-1	once	CASSLAAGEQFF	TGCGCCAGCAGCTTGGCAGCAGGAGAGCAGTTCTTC
TRBJ2-3	TRBD1	TRBV4-1	.	CASSQGQGVTDTQYF	TGCGCCAGCAGCCAAGGTCAGGGGGTCACAGATACGCAGTATTTT
TRBJ2-2	TRBD2	TRBV5-6	.	CASSNVLGASGVNTGELFF	TGTGCCAGCAGCAATGTCCTTGGGGCTAGCGGGGTTAACACCGGGGAGCTGTTTTTT
TRBJ2-5	.	TRBV18	.	CASSGGQQETQYF	TGTGCCAGCTCGGGGGGACAGCAAGAGACCCAGTACTTC
TRBJ1-1	TRBD1	TRBV5-6	.	CASSFLQGLSTEAFF	TGTGCCAGCAGCTTTTTACAGGGGTTGAGCACTGAAGCTTTCTTT
TRBJ2-1	TRBD1	TRBV5-5	few	CASSLLRDRHRGQFF	TGTGCCAGCAGCTTATTACGGGACAGACACAGAGGGCAGTTCTTC
TRBJ2-1	TRBD2	TRBV9	.	CASSVAPGGISGGITFNEQFF	TGTGCCAGCAGCGTAGCCCCCGGTGGGATTAGCGGGGGCATAACGTTTAATGAGCAGTTCTTC
TRBJ1-5	.	TRBV5-1	.	CASSLGQGGGPQHF	TGCGCCAGCAGCTTGGGGCAGGGCGGGGGTCCCCAGCATTTT
TRBJ1-1	.	TRBV27	.	CASSLNGQMNTEAFF	TGTGCCAGCAGTTTAAATGGACAGATGAACACTGAAGCTTTCTTT
TRBJ1-3	TRBD1	TRBV5-1	.	CASRTGDPGNTIYF	TGCGCCAGCAGGACAGGGGACCCTGGAAACACCATATATTTT
TRBJ1-6	TRBD1	TRBV19	.	CASSPTGNSYNSPLHF	TGTGCCAGTAGTCCGACAGGGAACTCCTATAATTCACCCCTCCACTTT
TRBJ2-5	.	TRBV10-2	.	CASSHVFGGNRRRETQYF	TGCGCCAGCAGTCATGTTTTTGGGGGGAATAGACGGCGAGAGACCCAGTACTTC
TRBJ1-1	TRBD1	TRBV5-1	.	CASSSSDYRGAYTEAFF	TGCGCCAGCAGCTCGTCTGACTACAGGGGCGCGTACACTGAAGCTTTCTTT
TRBJ2-5	TRBD1	TRBV5-1	.	CASSANRGHRSGTQYF	TGCGCCAGCAGCGCGAACAGGGGCCATCGATCGGGGACCCAGTACTTC
TRBJ2-1	TRBD2	TRBV28	.	CASSFPSGGSVKNEQFF	TGTGCCAGCAGTTTCCCTAGCGGGGGATCCGTTAAAAATGAGCAGTTCTTC
TRBJ1-2	.	TRBV27	once	CASSSGDLYGYTF	TGTGCCAGCAGTTCCGGGGATCTCTATGGCTACACCTTC
TRBJ1-6	.	TRBV2	once	CASSDDHGSSPLHF	TGTGCCAGCAGTGACGACCACGGGAGCTCACCCCTCCACTTT
TRBJ2-3	.	TRBV7-2	once	CASSPGGGTQYF	TGTGCCAGCAGCCCCGGAGGTGGTACGCAGTATTTT
TRBJ2-2	TRBD1	TRBV4-2	.	CASSQDRAANTGELFF	TGTGCCAGCAGCCAGGACAGGGCTGCGAACACCGGGGAGCTGTTTTTT
TRBJ2-3	.	TRBV28	.	CASSPRGGGTQYF	TGTGCCAGCAGCCCGAGGGGAGGGGGGACGCAGTATTTT
TRBJ2-2	.	TRBV24-1	.	CATSGTANTGELFF	TGTGCCACCAGTGGAACAGCGAACACCGGGGAGCTGTTTTTT
TRBJ2-5	.	TRBV14	.	CASSQGAPTGETQYF	TGTGCCAGCAGCCAAGGGGCACCAACGGGGGAGACCCAGTACTTC
TRBJ1-4	.	TRBV30	.	CAWSVSVEKLFF	TGTGCCTGGAGTGTAAGCGTCGAAAAACTGTTTTTT
TRBJ1-2	.	TRBV5-4	.	CASSTIPHRDNYGYTF	TGTGCCAGCAGCACAATACCTCACAGGGATAACTATGGCTACACCTTC
TRBJ1-6	.	TRBV11-2	.	CASSPGFGNSPLHF	TGTGCCAGCAGCCCTGGTTTCGGGAATTCACCCCTCCACTTT
TRBJ2-2	.	TRBV30	.	CAWSALQGGTGELFF	TGTGCCTGGAGTGCGTTGCAGGGAGGCACCGGGGAGCTGTTTTTT
TRBJ1-2	.	TRBV25-1	.	CASSAGWGPGNYGYTF	TGTGCCAGCAGTGCTGGTTGGGGGCCGGGTAACTATGGCTACACCTTC
TRBJ2-2	TRBD1	TRBV9	.	CASSPTGGKAGELFF	TGTGCCAGCAGCCCGACAGGGGGAAAGGCGGGGGAGCTGTTTTTT
TRBJ1-3	.	TRBV2	.	CASSNKGNTIYF	TGTGCCAGCAGTAATAAAGGAAACACCATATATTTT
TRBJ2-5	.	TRBV5-1	.	CASSLATVGRQETQYF	TGCGCCAGCAGCTTGGCCACGGTCGGTAGACAAGAGACCCAGTACTTC
TRBJ1-2	TRBD1	TRBV5-4	.	CASSPGTGGNGYTF	TGTGCCAGCAGCCCTGGGACAGGGGGTAATGGCTACACCTTC
TRBJ2-2	.	TRBV13	.	CASSLGDIPSGELFF	TGTGCCAGCAGCTTAGGGGACATTCCCTCCGGGGAGCTGTTTTTT
TRBJ1-3	.	TRBV7-8	.	CASSPLDRSSGNTIYF	TGTGCCAGCAGCCCTCTGGACAGATCCTCTGGAAACACCATATATTTT
TRBJ2-1	TRBD1	TRBV10-1	once	CASSENRGHEQFF	TGCGCCAGCAGTGAGAACAGGGGTCATGAGCAGTTCTTC
TRBJ1-2	TRBD1	TRBV5-6	.	CASSLRQGDGYTF	TGTGCCAGCAGCTTGAGACAGGGGGATGGCTACACCTTC
TRBJ1-1	.	TRBV3-1/TRBV3-2	.	CASSQEAGGNTEAFF	TGTGCCAGCAGCCAAGAGGCCGGAGGGAACACTGAAGCTTTCTTT
TRBJ1-6	TRBD1	TRBV6-4	.	CASSDGTDNSPLHF	TGTGCCAGCAGTGACGGGACAGATAATTCACCCCTCCACTTT
TRBJ2-2	TRBD1	TRBV30	.	CAWDDRGTGELFF	TGTGCCTGGGATGACAGGGGGACCGGGGAGCTGTTTTTT
TRBJ1-2	.	TRBV25-1	.	CASSDSVYGYTF	TGTGCCAGCAGTGACTCCGTCTATGGCTACACCTTC
TRBJ1-4	TRBD1	TRBV3-1/TRBV3-2	.	CASSPRTRDRVNEKLFF	TGTGCCAGCAGCCCTCGGACTCGGGACAGGGTTAATGAAAAACTGTTTTTT
TRBJ2-1	TRBD2	TRBV9	.	CASSDTGGVTYNEQFF	TGTGCCAGCAGCGACACCGGGGGGGTAACCTACAATGAGCAGTTCTTC
TRBJ1-1	TRBD1	TRBV27	.	CASSPDRVDLNTEAFF	TGTGCCAGCAGTCCAGACAGGGTGGATTTGAACACTGAAGCTTTCTTT
TRBJ1-1	.	TRBV7-2	.	CASSLGTAKTEAFF	TGTGCCAGCAGCTTAGGGACAGCCAAAACTGAAGCTTTCTTT
TRBJ1-6	.	TRBV7-9	.	CASTGGMDSPLHF	TGTGCCAGCACTGGGGGCATGGATTCACCCCTCCACTTT
TRBJ2-5	.	TRBV18	few	CASSPRDTQETQYF	TGTGCCAGCTCCCCTAGGGACACTCAAGAGACCCAGTACTTC
TRBJ2-3	.	TRBV27	once	CASSLSRVDTQYF	TGTGCCAGCAGTTTATCGAGGGTGGATACGCAGTATTTT
TRBJ1-6	TRBD1	TRBV9	.	CASSVAGDRNSPLHF	TGTGCCAGCAGCGTAGCTGGGGACAGGAATTCACCCCTCCACTTT
TRBJ1-6	.	TRBV6-5	.	CASRPEGVYNSPLHF	TGTGCCAGCAGACCCGAGGGAGTTTATAATTCACCCCTCCACTTT
TRBJ1-5	.	TRBV12-2	.	CASRLAGPGRNQPQHF	TGTGCAAGTCGCTTAGCGGGTCCAGGAAGAAATCAGCCCCAGCATTTT
TRBJ1-4	TRBD1	TRBV19	.	CASSDGQAAEKLFF	TGTGCCAGTAGTGACGGACAGGCGGCGGAAAAACTGTTTTTT
TRBJ1-4	.	TRBV14	once	CASSQVGGEKLFF	TGTGCCAGCAGCCAAGTCGGAGGAGAAAAACTGTTTTTT